Sequencing of this T cell receptor (beta chain) was carried out in a study of glioma-infiltrating T cells. This clonotype has just a few counts. The antigen is not known. Using RNA template, CDR3s of TCR alpha and beta were amplified with iRepertoire arm-PCR. For one-step reverse transcription and amplification, 100-400 ng of tissue mRNA or PBMC total RNA was used. One entry per CDR3 protein, called by TCRdb with MiXCR from the multiplex PCR reads. The sample contains about 130,000 distinct CDR3 sequences, about 25% of which appear only once. Whole-study results and caveats: Above-expected tissue-blood divergence occurred in all gliomas, most in low-grade ones. Only very few CDR3 sequences appeared in both tissue and blood.

The CDR3 is 19 residues long. Germline-derived CDR1 and CDR2 are SGHVT and SQSDAQ. Trimming cost V 1 base and J 4 bases, with 23 bases left between them. The TCR sequence derives from a human donor with low-grade glioma or glioblastoma, undergoing nonglioma brain surgery, or in good health (not recorded which). The gene calls are TRBV7-4 and TRBJ2-4; D gene uncertain. Sequencing was carried out using glioma tissue, nonneoplastic brain tissue, or PBMCs (not recorded which). The CDR3 DNA reads as TGTGCCAGCAGCTTAGTAACAGTCGCTAGTTATCGGCCTAAAAACATTCAGTACTTC. This translates into CASSLVTVASYRPKNIQYF.